This passage covers 11 T cell receptor beta chains from one sample sequenced in a study of blood T cell repertoires in COVID-19. The protocol was immunoSEQ multiplex PCR, while the TCRdb copy is restricted to in-frame clones and leaves out a portion. The sample carries about 480,000 clones, about 89% recorded once. Sample: peripheral blood. These receptors all stem from a woman between 45 and 60 years old with COVID-19, enrolled during active disease.

V and J are TRBV29-1 and TRBJ1-1; 8 nucleotides match TRBD1. The CDR3 length is 13 residues. V lost 4 bases and J lost 4; bases outside the gene matches: 5. Germline CDR1 SQVTM, CDR2 ANQGSEA. The CDR3 is CSVGQGYRTEAFF. The CDR3, as DNA: TGCAGCGTTGGACAGGGGTATCGCACTGAAGCTTTCTTT.

The V and J genes are TRBV11-2 and TRBJ2-7; 9 bases line up with TRBD1. The V gene's germline CDR1 is SGHAT and CDR2 FQNNGV. The CDR3 contains 16 residues. J was trimmed by 2 bases and V by 5 bases; bases with no gene match: 10. Here the CDR3 reads CASSPPRTGAAYEQYF. In nucleotides, the CDR3 is TGTGCCAGCAGCCCCCCTCGGACAGGGGCCGCCTACGAGCAGTACTTC.

This clone was seen at least ten times. The chain recombines TRBV28 with TRBJ1-2; TRBD1 is a possible D gene (5 bases). The CDR3 extends over 15 amino acids. Germline V gives CDR1 MDHEN, CDR2 SYDVKM. V shed 2 bases and J shed 4 bases, with 14 bases lying between them. The CDR3 reads CASSLPGRAFYGYTF. The CDR3 DNA reads as TGTGCCAGCAGTTTACCAGGCAGGGCCTTCTATGGCTACACCTTC.

The chain is built from TRBV7-8 and TRBJ2-7; TRBD1 is a possible D gene (6 bases). Germline V lookup: CDR1 SGHVS, CDR2 FQNEAQ. Trimming stripped 2 bases from V and 1 base from J, with 15 bases between. This CDR3 contains 16 residues. Here the CDR3 reads CASSLRTGQGSYEQYF. CDR3 DNA: TGTGCCAGCAGCTTAAGGACGGGCCAGGGGTCCTACGAGCAGTACTTC.

This sequence joins TRBV11-2 and TRBJ2-7, with TRBD2 identical over 9 bases. Germline CDR1 is SGHAT and CDR2 is FQNNGV. Unmatched junction bases numbered 12, after V lost 4 bases and J lost 5 bases. The CDR3 is 16 residues long. The CDR3 protein is CASSSHSSGGRNEQYF. CDR3 bases: TGTGCCAGCAGCTCGCATAGTAGCGGGGGTAGGAACGAGCAGTACTTC. Using reference TRBV11-2 and TRBJ2-7 for the parts outside the CDR3, the full variable domain is EAGVAQSPRYKIIEKRQSVAFWCNPISGHATLYWYQQILGQGPKLLIQFQNNGVVDDSQLPKDRFSAERLKGVDSTLKIQPAKLEDSAVYLCASSSHSSGGRNEQYFGPGTRLTVT.

J is TRBJ1-2 and V is TRBV5-4, with 7 bases lining up with TRBD1. The germline gives CDR1 SGHNT, CDR2 YYREEE (reference sequence). J lost 2 bases, V lost 2 bases, and 6 bases had no gene match. This CDR3 comprises 15 residues. CDR3: CASSFEDRTNYGYTF. The CDR3 nucleotides read TGTGCCAGCAGCTTTGAGGACAGGACCAACTATGGCTACACCTTC.

The CDR3 spells CASNFRAGGSYNEQFF. The CDR3 DNA reads as TGTGCCAGCAACTTTCGGGCAGGGGGCTCCTACAATGAGCAGTTCTTC. The V call is TRBV2, the J call TRBJ2-1; TRBD1 agrees at 7 bases. CDR1 is SNHLY, CDR2 FYNNEI, per germline. V lost 7 bases, J lost 0 bases, and 9 bases stayed unmatched. This CDR3 region has 16 residues.

The chain combines TRBV18 with TRBJ2-7, with 9 bases that match TRBD2. V lost 3 bases and J lost 3; bases outside the gene matches: 3. Germline V gene lookup returns CDR1 KGHSH and CDR2 LQKENI. CDR3 length: 14 residues. CDR3 coding DNA: TGTGCCAGCTCACCTCTAGCGGGGAACTACGAGCAGTACTTC. This sequence encodes CASSPLAGNYEQYF.

The chain links TRBV10-3 to TRBJ2-7; 11 bases fit TRBD2. CDR1 is ENHRY, CDR2 SYGVKD, per germline. The CDR3 extends over 19 amino acids. Trimming removed 3 bases from V and 5 bases from J; junction bases left unmatched: 18. The CDR3, as DNA: TGTGCCATCAGTGAAGGACTGCTAGCGGGGGGCCGATTAGCTGACGAGCAGTACTTC. Translation gives CAISEGLLAGGRLADEQYF.

This rearrangement joins TRBV6-5 to TRBJ1-6, with 11 bases matching TRBD1. The germline gives CDR1 MNHEY, CDR2 SVGAGI. V lost 8 bases and J lost 9; bases outside the gene matches: 3. CDR3 length: 13 amino acids. The CDR3 DNA reads as TGTGCCAGCTCCGGGACAGGGGGTTCACCCCTCCACTTT. Its protein product is CASSGTGGSPLHF.

This clone was counted a single time. The CDR3 spells CASSRVGAGEKLFF. CDR3 nucleotides: TGTGCCAGCAGCCGCGTAGGGGCCGGAGAAAAACTGTTTTTT. The chain recombines TRBV27 with TRBJ1-4, with D possibly matching TRBD1 (5 bases). This CDR3 is 14 amino acids long. Between the trimmed V and J ends, which lost 6 bases and 8 bases, there was a span of 16 bases. Germline-derived CDR1 and CDR2 are MNHEY and SMNVEV (reference sequence).